The clone carrying this TCR beta chain showed up many times. The CDR3 runs 14 residues. Trimming took 1 base from V and 2 from J, leaving 8 bases between them. Germline V gives CDR1 LGHNA, CDR2 YNFKEQ. This record comes from a study of T-cell reconstitution after alpha-beta-depleted transplantation in children. Preparing the TCRbeta library involved the use of unique molecular identifiers. Each CDR3 protein is one row after TCRdb ran MiXCR on the PCR reads. This table has some 490,000 distinct CDR3 sequences, 12% appearing once. Sequences were derived from PBMCs from the stem cell graft donor, sampled from the stem cell graft. The sequence derives from a human donor who donated a stem cell graft to a child with combined immunodeficiency. The chain uses TRBV4-2 and TRBJ2-5; no reliable D call. CDR3 region: CASSQVIFQETQYF. CDR3 coding DNA: TGTGCCAGCAGCCAAGTTATCTTTCAAGAGACCCAGTACTTC.